The text below deals with one T cell receptor beta chain. What it recognizes is unknown. A read error is possible here, since a much larger clone lies one base away. The CDR3 covers 15 residues. Trimming cost V 2 bases and J 10 bases, with 15 bases left between them. Germline CDR1 reads MNHNS; CDR2 reads SASEGT. TCRbeta libraries were built with three rounds of nested PCR, modified from ARM-PCR. TCRdb processed the multiplex PCR reads anew with MiXCR; each CDR3 protein has one entry. The table lists approximately 150,000 distinct CDR3 sequences, 60% to 70% of them singletons. The record originates from a study of tumor and adjacent non-tumor tissue in lung cancer. Across the whole study: Histology: 12 adenocarcinoma, a couple of squamous cell carcinoma, 1 small cell lung cancer. Broader study findings: In normal lung, the top 100 clones were significantly more dominant than in tumor. Patients with more diverse tumor TCRs had worse survival.

This sample's RNA came from whole unsorted tissue. The rearrangement uses TRBV6-1 and TRBJ1-6, with a tentative D call TRBD1 (5 bases). The receptor was isolated from a man aged 55 to 69 with small cell lung cancer. What was sequenced was lung tumor tissue. This chain's CDR3 is CASSERRIGESPLHF. The DNA for the CDR3 is TGTGCCAGCAGTGAACGAAGGATAGGGGAATCACCCCTCCACTTT.